The 21 T cell receptor beta chains listed next were all sequenced from one sample in a study of T and B cells in COVID-19 patients. Blood genomic DNA input for TRB amplification was about 220-500 ng. Multiplex PCR with BIOMED2 TRB-A/B primer pools amplified TRB rearrangements. Using its own MiXCR run on the multiplex PCR reads, TCRdb lists one record per CDR3 protein. The data show 500 or so distinct CDR3 sequences, with approximately 25% seen just once and 30% held by the top ten. The sequencing sample was made of blood. The source of these receptors is a human donor with active COVID-19.

This clonotype is termed medium-sized (0.01 to 0.1%). This chain links TRBV7-9 with TRBJ2-5; D is unresolved. The germline V gene has CDR1 SEHNR and CDR2 FQNEAQ (reference sequence). This CDR3 has 14 amino acids. Trimming left V 5 bases short and J 2 bases short, with 12 bases between. This chain's CDR3 is CASSPPGLQETQYF. The CDR3 bases are TGTGCCAGCAGCCCGCCGGGCTTACAAGAGACCCAGTACTTC. The full variable domain, completed using reference TRBV7-9 and TRBJ2-5, is DTGVSQNPRHKITKRGQNVTFRCDPISEHNRLYWYRQTLGQGPEFLTYFQNEAQLEKSRLLSDRFSAERPKGSFSTLEIQRTEQGDSAMYLCASSPPGLQETQYFGPGTRLLVL.

This clonotype was seen a few times. V gene TRBV28 combines with J gene TRBJ1-5; D call uncertain. Germline V gene sequence: CDR1 MDHEN, CDR2 SYDVKM. The CDR3 covers 12 residues. The germline V and J ends were trimmed by 5 bases and 9 bases, with 11 bases remaining between them. Here the CDR3 DNA reads TGTGCCAGCAGTCGGATTGGTGGGCCCCAGCATTTT. Translated: CASSRIGGPQHF.

By its share, this clonotype is large. V and J are TRBV5-5 and TRBJ1-5, with 8 positions matching TRBD1. Per the germline V gene, CDR1 is SGHKS and CDR2 is YYEKEE (reference sequence). V gave up 0 bases and J gave up 4 bases; unmatched junction bases: 3. This CDR3 comprises 15 residues. For the CDR3, the DNA is TGTGCCAGCAGCTTGGAGGGGACAGGAAATCAGCCCCAGCATTTT. It encodes CASSLEGTGNQPQHF. Based on the CDR3 plus reference TRBV5-5 and TRBJ1-5, the full variable domain is DAGVTQSPTHLIKTRGQQVTLRCSPISGHKSVSWYQQVLGQGPQFIFQYYEKEERGRGNFPDRFSARQFPNYSSELNVNALLLGDSALYLCASSLEGTGNQPQHFGDGTRLSIL.

This clonotype is a singleton in its sample. This chain joins TRBV5-1 and TRBJ2-5, with D perhaps matching TRBD1 (6 bases). Trimming shortened V by 3 bases and J by 5 bases, and 20 bases separated the two germline ends. The germline CDR1 and CDR2 sequences are SGHRS and YFSETQ. The CDR3 runs to 16 residues. The CDR3 here is CASSSQVGGPGETQYF. The CDR3 DNA reads TGCGCCAGCAGCTCTCAAGTTGGGGGCCCCGGGGAGACCCAGTACTTC.

This clonotype ranks as medium-sized. The chain's CDR3 is CASRAGFGTEAFF. For the CDR3, the DNA is TGTGCCAGCAGGGCAGGGTTTGGCACTGAAGCTTTCTTT. This sequence joins TRBV6-5 and TRBJ1-1; D possibly corresponds to TRBD1 (5 bases). V gave up 6 bases and J gave up 4 bases, with 12 bases separating them. The CDR3 loop spans 13 amino acids. The V gene's germline CDR1 is MNHEY and CDR2 SVGAGI.

The chain is built from TRBV2 and TRBJ1-1; D remains unclear. The germline V gene has CDR1 SNHLY and CDR2 FYNNEI. The CDR3 loop spans 16 amino acids. Trimming pared 5 bases from V and 1 base from J, leaving 17 bases between. The CDR3, as DNA: TGTGCCAGCAGTAAAGGACTTAAGATAAAGAACACTGAAGCTTTCTTT. Its protein product is CASSKGLKIKNTEAFF.

Judged by abundance, this clonotype is medium-sized. The genes are TRBV20-1 and TRBJ2-1, with D perhaps TRBD1 (5 bases). The CDR3 is made up of 10 amino acids. V lost 3 bases, J lost 12 bases, and 9 bases lay in between. Germline V gene lookup returns CDR1 DFQATT and CDR2 SNEGSKA (reference sequence). The CDR3 is CSASSGAQFF. DNA for the CDR3: TGCAGTGCTAGTAGTGGGGCGCAGTTCTTC.

Within the sample, this clonotype is medium-sized. The CDR3 reads CASSFPSGNYGYTF. The DNA of the CDR3 is TGTGCCAGCAGCTTCCCCAGCGGTAACTATGGCTACACCTTC. This sequence joins TRBV7-2 and TRBJ1-2; D gene ambiguous. The V end was cut by 3 bases, the J end by 1 base, with 9 bases between. CDR1 is SGHTA, CDR2 FQGNSA, per germline. This CDR3 is built from 14 residues.

This clonotype is categorized as large (0.1 to 1%). The J gene is TRBJ1-1, the V gene TRBV29-1; tentatively, D is TRBD1 (5 bases). CDR1 SQVTM and CDR2 ANQGSEA come from the germline V gene. The CDR3 covers 13 residues. The V end was cut by 5 bases, the J end by 3 bases, with 13 bases between. CDR3 nucleotides: TGCAGCGTTCGTAAGGGGACCGACACTGAAGCTTTCTTT. Encoded protein: CSVRKGTDTEAFF. Based on the CDR3 plus reference TRBV29-1 and TRBJ1-1, the full variable domain is SAVISQKPSRDICQRGTSLTIQCQVDSQVTMMFWYRQQPGQSLTLIATANQGSEATYESGFVIDKFPISRPNLTFSTLTVSNMSPEDSSIYLCSVRKGTDTEAFFGQGTRLTVV.

This chain uses TRBV28 with TRBJ2-7; D could derive from TRBD1 or TRBD2 (6 bases each). Trimming shortened V by 5 bases and J by 4 bases, and 15 bases separated the two germline ends. The CDR3 covers 14 residues. CDR1 is MDHEN, CDR2 SYDVKM, per germline. The CDR3 loop reads CASSLQGGGYEQYF. DNA of the CDR3: TGTGCCAGCAGTCTACAGGGAGGAGGGTACGAGCAGTACTTC.

V and J are TRBV6-5 and TRBJ2-7; perhaps TRBD1 as D (5 bases). In germline, CDR1 is MNHEY, CDR2 SVGAGI. This CDR3 region has 14 residues. The germline V and J ends were trimmed by 4 bases and 2 bases, with 12 bases remaining between them. The CDR3 DNA reads TGTGCCAGCAGTTTCCGAACAGGTACCTACGAGCAGTACTTC. Translated: CASSFRTGTYEQYF.

V and J are TRBV6-6 and TRBJ2-2; D is perhaps TRBD1 or TRBD2 (5 bases each). The CDR3 runs 16 residues. Germline loops: CDR1 MNHNY, CDR2 SVGAGI (reference sequence). The V end lost 0 bases, the J end lost 3 bases, and 11 bases lay between the germline ends. In DNA, the CDR3 is TGTGCCAGCAGTTACTCCCGGGACCCGTACACCGGGGAGCTGTTTTTT. As protein: CASSYSRDPYTGELFF.

The chain is built from TRBV4-2 and TRBJ2-1; D assignment may be TRBD1 or TRBD2 (5 bases each). V was pared by 1 base and J by 0 bases, with 25 bases between. Germline CDR1 and CDR2: LGHNA and YNFKEQ. The CDR3 length is 21 residues. This CDR3 reads CASSQAKLRGQDLRSYNEQFF. The DNA for the CDR3 is TGTGCCAGCAGCCAAGCGAAGTTACGGGGCCAGGACCTCCGCTCCTACAATGAGCAGTTCTTC.

The genes are TRBV11-3 and TRBJ2-2, with D maybe TRBD2 (5 bases). Germline V gene data show CDR1 as SGHNT and CDR2 as YENEEA. This CDR3 contains 15 residues. V lost 5 bases to trimming and J lost 2 bases, with 12 bases between them. CDR3 nucleotide sequence: TGTGCCAGCAGCCTAGTTAGCGCAAACACCGGGGAGCTGTTTTTT. Its protein product is CASSLVSANTGELFF.

By share of the sample, this clonotype is large (0.1 to 1%). The chain joins TRBV27 to TRBJ1-2; the match to TRBD1 covers 7 bases. Germline-derived CDR1 and CDR2 are MNHEY and SMNVEV (reference sequence). The ends lost 6 bases at V and 6 bases at J; junction bases unmatched: 7. The CDR3 runs 13 residues. The CDR3 DNA sequence: TGTGCCAGCAGGACAGGGTCTACCCATGGCTACACCTTC. It encodes CASRTGSTHGYTF.

Relative to its sample, this clonotype is medium-sized. The gene calls are TRBV5-4 and TRBJ2-1, with 11 bases fitting TRBD2. Germline CDR1 reads SGHNT; CDR2 reads YYREEE (reference sequence). The CDR3 is made up of 15 amino acids. The junction had 4 bases not matched to a gene; V was cut back by 0 bases and J by 8 bases. CDR3 sequence (DNA): TGTGCCAGCAGCTTGGAACTAGCGGGGGTGGATGAGCAGTTCTTC. Protein: CASSLELAGVDEQFF.

The genes are TRBV10-1 and TRBJ1-5; unclear D gene. Germline CDR1 reads WNHNN; CDR2 reads SYGVQD (reference sequence). Between the trimmed V and J ends, which lost 6 bases and 5 bases, there was a span of 11 bases. The CDR3 contains 13 residues. Written as DNA, the CDR3 is TGCGCCAGCAGAGTTTACCCGTATCAGCCCCAGCATTTT. Translated: CASRVYPYQPQHF.

This clonotype is medium-sized. CDR3 in amino acids: CAWSVPHSGANVLTF. The CDR3 DNA reads as TGTGCCTGGAGTGTCCCTCACTCTGGGGCCAACGTCCTGACTTTC. The chain uses TRBV30 and TRBJ2-6; D unresolved. CDR3 length: 15 amino acids. V was clipped by 0 bases and J by 0 bases, with 6 bases between them. Germline V gene lookup returns CDR1 GTSNPN and CDR2 SVGIG (reference sequence).

By share, this clonotype counts as large. The chain uses TRBV15 and TRBJ1-2; D perhaps matches TRBD1 (6 bases). This CDR3 comprises 13 residues. V was trimmed by 4 bases and J by 7 bases, leaving 13 bases between them. The germline gives CDR1 LNHNV, CDR2 YYDKDF (reference sequence). This CDR3 reads CATSTRQALGYTF. CDR3 DNA: TGTGCCACCAGCACGCGACAGGCTCTTGGCTACACCTTC.

By share of the sample, this clonotype is large. This chain joins TRBV30 and TRBJ2-2; D ambiguous. Germline V gives CDR1 GTSNPN, CDR2 SVGIG (reference sequence). CDR3 size: 14 residues. V was cut by 3 bases and J by 6 bases, with 14 bases left in between. CDR3 DNA: TGTGCCTGGAGGCTCCTCCTAAGCGCCGGGGAGCTGTTTTTT. Amino acid sequence: CAWRLLLSAGELFF.

This clonotype is medium-sized within its sample. This rearrangement joins TRBV12-3 or TRBV12-4 to TRBJ1-1; 7 nucleotides agree with TRBD1. V gave up 2 bases and J gave up 5 bases; unmatched junction bases: 5. This CDR3 comprises 14 residues. CDR3 nucleotides: TGTGCCAGCAGTTTACAGCCAGGGGGAACTGAAGCTTTCTTT. Amino acid sequence: CASSLQPGGTEAFF.